This is a list of T cell receptor beta chains from one sample in a study of OX40 agonist ivuxolimab in advanced cancers. Some clones are missing from TCRdb's copy, which holds only in-frame ones; the method was immunoSEQ multiplex PCR. The table includes some 43,000 clones, roughly 89% detected once. Sequencing used CD4+ or CD8+ T cells sorted from blood, obtained in a trial of the OX40 agonist ivuxolimab. These receptors were collected from an adult with an advanced solid tumor such as melanoma, head and neck, liver or kidney cancer. CDR3s include the opening cysteine and the closing phenylalanine or tryptophan. D genes are given only for firm matches.

V	J	D	DNA	CDR3
TRBV27	TRBJ2-1	-	TGTGCCAGCAGTTTGGTGGGGGCCTTCTACAATGAGCAGTTCTTC	CASSLVGAFYNEQFF
TRBV2	TRBJ2-1	-	TGTGCCAGCTTTAGCGGAAGCTCCTACAATGAGCAGTTCTTC	CASFSGSSYNEQFF
TRBV11-2	TRBJ2-7	TRBD2	TGTGCCAGCAGCTTAGAGGTAGCGGGGGGGTACTACGAGCAGTACTTC	CASSLEVAGGYYEQYF
TRBV4-1	TRBJ1-4	-	TGCGCCAGCAGCCAAGATGTGGCAGCTGATAAACTGTTTTTT	CASSQDVAADKLFF
TRBV7-6	TRBJ1-1	-	TGTGCCAGCAGCTTAGGACGGGTCGGGAACACTGAAGCTTTCTTT	CASSLGRVGNTEAFF
TRBV5-5	TRBJ2-7	TRBD2	TGTGCCAGCAGCTTGGAATCTAGCGGAGGCGAGCAGTACTTC	CASSLESSGGEQYF
TRBV11-2	TRBJ2-7	TRBD1	TGTGCCAGCAGCTTAGGGACAGGGGGGGGCGAGCAGTACTTC	CASSLGTGGGEQYF
TRBV30	TRBJ1-1	-	TGTGCCTGGGTAGGACACGAAGCTTTCTTT	CAWVGHEAFF
TRBV13	TRBJ2-7	TRBD2	TGTGCCAGCAGCCCCGGGGCGGGAGATCTCGAGCAGTACTTC	CASSPGAGDLEQYF
TRBV4-2	TRBJ1-1	-	TGTGCCAGCAGCCAAGTTACAATCGGGACCCTCAACACTGAAGCTTTCTTT	CASSQVTIGTLNTEAFF
TRBV9	TRBJ2-7	TRBD2	TGTGCCAGCAGCGTAACTAGCGGGGACTCCTACGAGCAGTACTTC	CASSVTSGDSYEQYF
TRBV9	TRBJ2-2	-	TGTGCCAGCAGCATGACGGGTGGCACCGGGGAGCTGTTTTTT	CASSMTGGTGELFF
TRBV30	TRBJ1-1	TRBD1	TGTGCCTGGAGCGCGGACAGGATCAACACTGAAGCTTTCTTT	CAWSADRINTEAFF
TRBV9	TRBJ1-5	TRBD1	TGTGCCAGCAGCGGAGGGACAGGGGGTTCCAATCAGCCCCAGCATTTT	CASSGGTGGSNQPQHF
TRBV18	TRBJ2-5	TRBD2	TGTGCCAGCTCCAAGGAGGCGGGGGGGCAAGAGACCCAGTACTTC	CASSKEAGGQETQYF
TRBV6-6	TRBJ1-5	-	TGTGCCAGCAGTTACACTCGAGGTCCTAGCAATCAGCCCCAGCATTTT	CASSYTRGPSNQPQHF
TRBV7-2	TRBJ2-5	-	TGTGCCAGCAGCTCCCCACGAGCTCCAGGGGAGACCCAGTACTTC	CASSSPRAPGETQYF
TRBV27	TRBJ2-3	TRBD1	TGTGCCAGCAGACCATACGGGACAGGGTTACTCCCCGATACGCAGTATTTT	CASRPYGTGLLPDTQYF
TRBV30	TRBJ2-1	-	TGTGCCTGGAGTGTAGGGGCAGGGAACAATGAGCAGTTCTTC	CAWSVGAGNNEQFF